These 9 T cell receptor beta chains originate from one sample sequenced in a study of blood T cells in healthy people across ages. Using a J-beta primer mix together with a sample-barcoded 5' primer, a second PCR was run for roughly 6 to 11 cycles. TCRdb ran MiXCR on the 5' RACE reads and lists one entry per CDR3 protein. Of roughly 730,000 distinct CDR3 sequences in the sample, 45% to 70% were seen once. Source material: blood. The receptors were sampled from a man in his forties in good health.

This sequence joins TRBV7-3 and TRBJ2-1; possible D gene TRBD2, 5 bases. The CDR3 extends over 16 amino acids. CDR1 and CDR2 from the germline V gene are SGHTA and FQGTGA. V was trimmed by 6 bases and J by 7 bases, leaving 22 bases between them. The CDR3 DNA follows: TGTGCCAGCAGTCAATTGGTCGGACTCGATGCGAATGAGCAGTTCTTC. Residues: CASSQLVGLDANEQFF.

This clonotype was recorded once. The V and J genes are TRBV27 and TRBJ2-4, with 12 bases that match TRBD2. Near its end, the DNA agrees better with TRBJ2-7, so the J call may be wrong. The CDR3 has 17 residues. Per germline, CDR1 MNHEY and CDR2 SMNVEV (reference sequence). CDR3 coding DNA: TGTGCCAGCAGTCTCTTATTCCTCGGACTAGCGGGATACGAGCAGTACTTC. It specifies CASSLLFLGLAGYEQYF.

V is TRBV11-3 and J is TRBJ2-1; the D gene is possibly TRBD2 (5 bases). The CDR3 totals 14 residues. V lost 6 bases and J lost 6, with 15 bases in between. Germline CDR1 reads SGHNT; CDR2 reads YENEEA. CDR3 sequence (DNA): TGTGCCAGCAGACCAACTAGTAAACCCAATGAGCAGTTCTTC. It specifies CASRPTSKPNEQFF.

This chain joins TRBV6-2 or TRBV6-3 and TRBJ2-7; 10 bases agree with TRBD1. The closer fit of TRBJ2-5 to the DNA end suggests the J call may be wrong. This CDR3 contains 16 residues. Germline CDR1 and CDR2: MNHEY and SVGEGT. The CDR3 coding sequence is TGTGCCAGCAGTTACTCCGGGACAGGGGACCAAGAGACCCAGTACTTC. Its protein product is CASSYSGTGDQETQYF.

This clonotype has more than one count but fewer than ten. The CDR3 DNA is TGCAGTGCTCCGCCCCCCCTCGGGGGCGCTGGCACAGATACGCAGTATTTT. Translation gives CSAPPPLGGAGTDTQYF. J is TRBJ2-3 and V is TRBV20-1; D tentatively reads TRBD1 or TRBD2 (6 bases each). Germline CDR1 DFQATT, CDR2 SNEGSKA (reference sequence). V lost 5 bases to trimming and J lost 1 base, with 22 bases between them. This CDR3 region has 17 residues.

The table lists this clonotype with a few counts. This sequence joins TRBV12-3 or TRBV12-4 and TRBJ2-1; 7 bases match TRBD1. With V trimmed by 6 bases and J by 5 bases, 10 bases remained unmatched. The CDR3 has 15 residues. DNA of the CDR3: TGTGCCAGCAGCTACAGGGGCCTCGGGAACAATGAGCAGTTCTTC. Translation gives CASSYRGLGNNEQFF.

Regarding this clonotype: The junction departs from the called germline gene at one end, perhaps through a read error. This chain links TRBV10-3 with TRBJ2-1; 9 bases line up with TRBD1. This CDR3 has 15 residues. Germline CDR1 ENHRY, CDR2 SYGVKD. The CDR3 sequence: CAISDRGEAYDEQFF. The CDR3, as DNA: TGTGCCATCAGCGACAGGGGGGAAGCCTACGATGAGCAGTTCTTC.

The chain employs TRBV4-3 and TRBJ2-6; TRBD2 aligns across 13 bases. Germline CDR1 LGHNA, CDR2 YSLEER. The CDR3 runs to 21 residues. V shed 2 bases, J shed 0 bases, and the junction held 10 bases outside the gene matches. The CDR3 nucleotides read TGCGCCAGCAGCCAACATCTGGGGGGACTAGCGGGAAACTCTGGGGCCAACGTCCTGACTTTC. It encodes CASSQHLGGLAGNSGANVLTF.

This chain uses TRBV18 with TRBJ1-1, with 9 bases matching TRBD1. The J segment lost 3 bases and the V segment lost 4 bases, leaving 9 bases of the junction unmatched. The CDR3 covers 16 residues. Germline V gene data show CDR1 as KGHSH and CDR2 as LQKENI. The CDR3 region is CASSRSGQGGDTEAFF. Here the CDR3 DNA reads TGTGCCAGCTCACGCTCGGGACAGGGAGGGGACACTGAAGCTTTCTTT.